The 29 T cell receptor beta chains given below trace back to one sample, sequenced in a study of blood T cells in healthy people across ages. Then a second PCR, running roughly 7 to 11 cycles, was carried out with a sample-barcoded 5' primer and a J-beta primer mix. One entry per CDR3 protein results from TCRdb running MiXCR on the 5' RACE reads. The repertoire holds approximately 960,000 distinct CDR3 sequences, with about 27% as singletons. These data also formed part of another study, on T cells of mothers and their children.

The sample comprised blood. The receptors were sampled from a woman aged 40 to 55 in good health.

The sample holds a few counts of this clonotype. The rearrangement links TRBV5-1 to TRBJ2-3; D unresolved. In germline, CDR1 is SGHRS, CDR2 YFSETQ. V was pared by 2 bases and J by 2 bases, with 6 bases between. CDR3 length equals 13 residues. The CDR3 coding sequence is TGCGCCAGCAGCTTTGGAGCCACAGATACGCAGTATTTT. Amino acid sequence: CASSFGATDTQYF.

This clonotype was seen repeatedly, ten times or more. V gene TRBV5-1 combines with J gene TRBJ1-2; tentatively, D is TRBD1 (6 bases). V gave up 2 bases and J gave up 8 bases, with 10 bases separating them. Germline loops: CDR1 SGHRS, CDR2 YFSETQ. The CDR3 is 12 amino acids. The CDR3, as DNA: TGCGCCAGCAGCTTTGAGGGGGGAGGCTACACCTTC. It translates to CASSFEGGGYTF.

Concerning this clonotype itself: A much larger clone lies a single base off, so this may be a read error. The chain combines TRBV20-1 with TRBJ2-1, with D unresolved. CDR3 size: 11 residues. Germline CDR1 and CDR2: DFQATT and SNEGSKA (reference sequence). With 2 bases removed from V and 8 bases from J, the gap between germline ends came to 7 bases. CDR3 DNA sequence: TGCAGTGCTAGACGCGGAGATGAGCAGTTCTTC. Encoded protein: CSARRGDEQFF.

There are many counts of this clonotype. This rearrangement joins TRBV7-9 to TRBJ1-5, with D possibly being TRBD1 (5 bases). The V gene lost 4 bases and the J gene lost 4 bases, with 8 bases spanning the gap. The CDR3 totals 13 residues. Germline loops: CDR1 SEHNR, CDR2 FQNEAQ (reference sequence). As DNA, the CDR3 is TGTGCCAGCAGCTCACAGGAAAATCAGCCCCAGCATTTT. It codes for CASSSQENQPQHF.

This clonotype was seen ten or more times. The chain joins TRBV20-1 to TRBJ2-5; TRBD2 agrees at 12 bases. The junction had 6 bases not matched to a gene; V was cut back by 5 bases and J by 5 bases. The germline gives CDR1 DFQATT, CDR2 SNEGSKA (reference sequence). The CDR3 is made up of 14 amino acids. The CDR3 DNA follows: TGCAGTGCTTCCGGACTAGCGGGGTGGGAGACCCAGTACTTC. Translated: CSASGLAGWETQYF.

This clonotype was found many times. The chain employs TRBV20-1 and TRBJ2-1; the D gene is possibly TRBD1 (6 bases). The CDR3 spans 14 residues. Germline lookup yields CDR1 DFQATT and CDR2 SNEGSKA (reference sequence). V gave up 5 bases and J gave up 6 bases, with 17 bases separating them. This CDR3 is CSALSGALGNEQFF. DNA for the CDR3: TGCAGTGCTTTATCAGGGGCTTTAGGCAATGAGCAGTTCTTC.

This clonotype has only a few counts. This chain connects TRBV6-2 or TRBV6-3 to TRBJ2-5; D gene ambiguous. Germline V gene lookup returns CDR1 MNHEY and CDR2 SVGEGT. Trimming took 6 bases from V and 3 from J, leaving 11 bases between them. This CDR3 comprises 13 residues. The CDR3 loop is CASRRLLKETQYF. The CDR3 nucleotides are TGTGCCAGCAGGCGGCTCCTTAAAGAGACCCAGTACTTC.

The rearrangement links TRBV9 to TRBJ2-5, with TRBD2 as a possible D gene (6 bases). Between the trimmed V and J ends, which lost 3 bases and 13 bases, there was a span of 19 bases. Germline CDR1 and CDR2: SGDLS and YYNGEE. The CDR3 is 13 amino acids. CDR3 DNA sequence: TGTGCCAGCAGCGCCCGACTAGGCTACGAGCGGTACTTC. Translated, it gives CASSARLGYERYF.

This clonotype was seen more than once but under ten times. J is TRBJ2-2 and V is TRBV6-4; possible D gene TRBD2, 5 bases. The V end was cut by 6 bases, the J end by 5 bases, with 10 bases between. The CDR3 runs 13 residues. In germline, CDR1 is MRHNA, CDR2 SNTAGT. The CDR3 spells CASREDPTGELFF. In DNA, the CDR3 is TGTGCCAGCAGGGAGGATCCGACCGGGGAGCTGTTTTTT.

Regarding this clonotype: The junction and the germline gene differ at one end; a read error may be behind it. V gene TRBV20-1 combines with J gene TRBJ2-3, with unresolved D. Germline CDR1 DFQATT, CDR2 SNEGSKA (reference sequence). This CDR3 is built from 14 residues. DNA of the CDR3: TGCAGTGCTAGGGTCTCCCGGAGCACAGATACGCGGTATTTT. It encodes CSARVSRSTDTRYF.

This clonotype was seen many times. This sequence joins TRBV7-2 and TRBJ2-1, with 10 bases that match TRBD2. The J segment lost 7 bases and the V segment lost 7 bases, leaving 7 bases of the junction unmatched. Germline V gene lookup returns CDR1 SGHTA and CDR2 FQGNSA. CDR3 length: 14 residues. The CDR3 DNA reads TGTGCCAGCATGCTAAGCGGGGGGGGTAATGAGCAGTTCTTC. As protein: CASMLSGGGNEQFF.

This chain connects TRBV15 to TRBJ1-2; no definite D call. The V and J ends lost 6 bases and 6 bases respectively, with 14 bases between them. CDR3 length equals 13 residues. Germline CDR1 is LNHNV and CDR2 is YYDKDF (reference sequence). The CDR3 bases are TGTGCCACCAGTAGTAACGGCCCACATGGCTACACCTTC. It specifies CATSSNGPHGYTF.

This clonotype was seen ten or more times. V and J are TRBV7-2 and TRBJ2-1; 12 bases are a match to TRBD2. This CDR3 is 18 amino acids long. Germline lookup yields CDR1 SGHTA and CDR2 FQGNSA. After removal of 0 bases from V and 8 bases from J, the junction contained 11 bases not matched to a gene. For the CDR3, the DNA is TGTGCCAGCAGCTTAGCCTATCTAGCGGGGGGGCCAGGGGATGAGCAGTTCTTC. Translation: CASSLAYLAGGPGDEQFF.

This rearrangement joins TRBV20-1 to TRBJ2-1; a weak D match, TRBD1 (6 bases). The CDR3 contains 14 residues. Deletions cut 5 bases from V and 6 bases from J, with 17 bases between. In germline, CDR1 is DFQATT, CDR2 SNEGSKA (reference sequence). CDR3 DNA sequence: TGCAGTGCTGACCCGTTGGGGGCCTCCAATGAGCAGTTCTTC. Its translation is CSADPLGASNEQFF.

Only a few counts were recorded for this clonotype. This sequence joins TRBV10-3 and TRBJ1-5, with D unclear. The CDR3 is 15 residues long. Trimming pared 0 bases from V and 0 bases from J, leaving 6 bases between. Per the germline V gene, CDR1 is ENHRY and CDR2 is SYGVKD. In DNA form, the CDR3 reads TGTGCCATCAGTGAGTCCCCTATTAGCAATCAGCCCCAGCATTTT. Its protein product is CAISESPISNQPQHF.

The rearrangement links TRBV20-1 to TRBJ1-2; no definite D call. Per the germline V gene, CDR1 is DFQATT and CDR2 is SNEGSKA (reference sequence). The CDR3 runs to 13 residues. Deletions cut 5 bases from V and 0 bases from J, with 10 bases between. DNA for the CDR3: TGCAGTGCTCCTCAGGCGGCTAACTATGGCTACACCTTC. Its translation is CSAPQAANYGYTF.

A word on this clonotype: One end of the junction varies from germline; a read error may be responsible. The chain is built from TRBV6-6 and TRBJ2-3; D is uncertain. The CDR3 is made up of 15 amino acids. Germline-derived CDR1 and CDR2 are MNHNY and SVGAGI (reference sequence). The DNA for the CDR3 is TGTGCCAGCAGGCCGATACAGAAAAGCACAGATACACAGTATTTT. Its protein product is CASRPIQKSTDTQYF.

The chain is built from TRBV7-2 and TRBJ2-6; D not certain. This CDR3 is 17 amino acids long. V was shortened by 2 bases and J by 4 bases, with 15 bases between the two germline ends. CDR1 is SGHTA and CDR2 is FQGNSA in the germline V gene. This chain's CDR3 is CASSLYETPRGANVLTF. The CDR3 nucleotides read TGTGCCAGCAGCTTATACGAGACACCACGGGGGGCCAACGTCCTGACTTTC.

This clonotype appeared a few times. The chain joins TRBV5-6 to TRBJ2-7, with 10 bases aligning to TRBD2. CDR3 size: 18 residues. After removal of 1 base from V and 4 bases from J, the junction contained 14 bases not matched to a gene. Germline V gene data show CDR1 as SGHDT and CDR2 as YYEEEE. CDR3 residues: CASSLKVLAGYPIYEQYF. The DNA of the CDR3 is TGTGCCAGCAGCTTGAAAGTACTAGCGGGGTACCCTATATACGAGCAGTACTTC.

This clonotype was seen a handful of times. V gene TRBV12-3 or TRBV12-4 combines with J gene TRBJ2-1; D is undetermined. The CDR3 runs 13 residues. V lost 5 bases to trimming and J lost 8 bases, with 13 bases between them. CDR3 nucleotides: TGTGCCAGCAGTCCCGACCGGGTTGATGAGCAGTTCTTC. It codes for CASSPDRVDEQFF.

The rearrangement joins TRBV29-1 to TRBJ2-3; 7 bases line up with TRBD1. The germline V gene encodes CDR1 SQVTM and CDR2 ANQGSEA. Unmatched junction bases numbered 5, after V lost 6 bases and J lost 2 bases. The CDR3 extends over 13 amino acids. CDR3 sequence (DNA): TGCAGCGTCACGGGACAGAACACAGATACGCAGTATTTT. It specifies CSVTGQNTDTQYF.

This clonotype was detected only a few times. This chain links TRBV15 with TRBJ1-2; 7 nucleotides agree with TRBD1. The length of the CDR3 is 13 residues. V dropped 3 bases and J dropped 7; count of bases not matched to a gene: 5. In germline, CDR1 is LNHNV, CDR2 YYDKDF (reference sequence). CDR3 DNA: TGTGCCACCAGCAGTAAGAACAGGGGTGGCTACACCTTC. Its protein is CATSSKNRGGYTF.

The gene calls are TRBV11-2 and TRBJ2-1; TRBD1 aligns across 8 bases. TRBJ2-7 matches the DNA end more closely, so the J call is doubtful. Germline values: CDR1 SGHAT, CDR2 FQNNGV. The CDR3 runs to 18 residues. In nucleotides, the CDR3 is TGTGCCAGCAGCTTAGCCCCCCACCCTCGACAGGGGTACAATGAGCAGTACTTC. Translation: CASSLAPHPRQGYNEQYF.

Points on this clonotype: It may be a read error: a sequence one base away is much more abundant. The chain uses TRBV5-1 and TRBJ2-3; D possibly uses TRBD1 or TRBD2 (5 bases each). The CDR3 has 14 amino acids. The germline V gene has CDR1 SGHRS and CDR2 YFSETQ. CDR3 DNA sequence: TGCGCCAGCAGCTTGGCGGGGTTGACAGATATGCAGTATTTT. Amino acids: CASSLAGLTDMQYF.

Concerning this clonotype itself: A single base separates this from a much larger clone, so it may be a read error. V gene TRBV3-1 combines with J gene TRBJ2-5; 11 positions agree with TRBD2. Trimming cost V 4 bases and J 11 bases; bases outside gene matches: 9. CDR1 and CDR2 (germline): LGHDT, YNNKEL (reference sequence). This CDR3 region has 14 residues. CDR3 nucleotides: TGTGCCAGCAGCCGACTAGCGGGGATCAATGAGCAGTACTTC. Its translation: CASSRLAGINEQYF.

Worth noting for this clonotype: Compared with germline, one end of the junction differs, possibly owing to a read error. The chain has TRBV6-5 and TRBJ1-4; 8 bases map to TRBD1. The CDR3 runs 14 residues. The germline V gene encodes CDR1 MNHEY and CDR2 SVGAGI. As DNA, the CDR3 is TGTGCCGGCAGGCCGGGACAGGTTAATGAAAAACTGTTTTTT. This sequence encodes CAGRPGQVNEKLFF.

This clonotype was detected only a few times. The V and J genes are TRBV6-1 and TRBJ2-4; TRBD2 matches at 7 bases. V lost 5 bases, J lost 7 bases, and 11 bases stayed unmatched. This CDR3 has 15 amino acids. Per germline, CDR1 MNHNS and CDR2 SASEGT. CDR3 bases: TGTGCCAGCAGTCACCGGGACTATGGCAATAACATTCAGTACTTC. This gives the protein CASSHRDYGNNIQYF.

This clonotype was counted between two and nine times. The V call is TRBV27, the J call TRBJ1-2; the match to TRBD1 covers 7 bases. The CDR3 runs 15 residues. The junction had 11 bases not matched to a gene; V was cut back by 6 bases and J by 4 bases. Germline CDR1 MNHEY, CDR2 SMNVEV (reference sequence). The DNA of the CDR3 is TGTGCCAGCAGCCGAGGAAGACAGGGACTCTATGGCTACACCTTC. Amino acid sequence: CASSRGRQGLYGYTF.

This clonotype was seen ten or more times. The CDR3 DNA reads as TGTGCCAGCAGCTTATTGTCCCAGGGGACCTACGAGCAGTACTTC. Its translation is CASSLLSQGTYEQYF. The chain combines TRBV7-8 with TRBJ2-7, with TRBD1 as a possible D gene (6 bases). The CDR3 covers 15 residues. V shed 2 bases and J shed 2 bases, with 13 bases lying between them. Germline V CDR1 and CDR2: SGHVS, FQNEAQ.